A selection of T cell receptor beta chains follows, all from one sample in a study of cytomegalovirus exposure and HLA in healthy donors. Data came from immunoSEQ multiplex PCR; TCRdb stores just in-frame clones and leaves some out. This table has fewer than 200,000 clones, around 75% appearing once. Sequenced material: PBMCs. These receptors came from a female donor in good health and CMV-seronegative. Each CDR3 is given with its conserved first and last residue. Fields, in order: J gene, V gene, clone size, CDR3 protein. The size entry is marked missing in some rows and otherwise reads once, few, many or a size class.

j_call: TRBJ1-5; v_call: TRBV19; clone_size: .; cdr3_aa: CASIATGGLSNQPQHF
j_call: TRBJ2-7; v_call: TRBV7-2; clone_size: .; cdr3_aa: CASSLGTASYEQYF
j_call: TRBJ2-7; v_call: TRBV4-1; clone_size: .; cdr3_aa: CASSQVSSSYEQYF
j_call: TRBJ1-2; v_call: TRBV4-1; clone_size: .; cdr3_aa: CASSQSGRGFSGYTF
j_call: TRBJ1-6; v_call: TRBV18; clone_size: .; cdr3_aa: CASSPTGLDSPLHF
j_call: TRBJ1-4; v_call: TRBV5-1; clone_size: .; cdr3_aa: CASSKGAVANEKLFF
j_call: TRBJ1-6; v_call: TRBV27; clone_size: .; cdr3_aa: CASSLRENSPLHF
j_call: TRBJ1-1; v_call: TRBV28; clone_size: .; cdr3_aa: CALRDDRGEAFF
j_call: TRBJ2-1; v_call: TRBV9; clone_size: .; cdr3_aa: CASSGSGRVVGNEQFF
j_call: TRBJ1-1; v_call: TRBV30; clone_size: few; cdr3_aa: CAWSVPTGYTEAFF